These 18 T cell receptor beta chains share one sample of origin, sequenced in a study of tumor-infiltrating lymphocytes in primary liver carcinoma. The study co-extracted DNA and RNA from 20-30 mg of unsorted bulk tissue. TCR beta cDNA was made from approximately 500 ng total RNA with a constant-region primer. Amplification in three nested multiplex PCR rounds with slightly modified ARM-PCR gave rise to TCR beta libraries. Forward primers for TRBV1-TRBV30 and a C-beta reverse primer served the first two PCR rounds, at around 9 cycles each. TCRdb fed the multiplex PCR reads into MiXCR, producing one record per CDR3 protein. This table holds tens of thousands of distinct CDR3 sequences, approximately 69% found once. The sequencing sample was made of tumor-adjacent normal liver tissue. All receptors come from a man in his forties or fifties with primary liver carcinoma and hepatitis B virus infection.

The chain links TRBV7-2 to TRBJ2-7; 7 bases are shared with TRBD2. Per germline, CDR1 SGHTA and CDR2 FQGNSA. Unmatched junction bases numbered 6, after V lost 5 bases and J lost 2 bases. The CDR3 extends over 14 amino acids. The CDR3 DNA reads TGTGCCAGCAGCGCCACTAGCGTAGCCTACGAGCAGTACTTC. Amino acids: CASSATSVAYEQYF.

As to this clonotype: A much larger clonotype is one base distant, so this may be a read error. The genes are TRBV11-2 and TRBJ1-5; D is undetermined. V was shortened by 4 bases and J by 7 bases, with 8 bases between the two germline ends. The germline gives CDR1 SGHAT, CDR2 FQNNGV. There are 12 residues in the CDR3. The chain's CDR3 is CASSSRRQPQHF. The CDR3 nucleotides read TGTGCCAGCAGCTCGCGGCGGCAGCCCCAGCATTTT. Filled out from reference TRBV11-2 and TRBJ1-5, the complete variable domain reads EAGVAQSPRYKIIEKRQSVAFWCNPISGHATLYWYQQILGQGPKLLIQFQNNGVVDDSQLPKDRFSAERLKGVDSTLKIQPAKLEDSAVYLCASSSRRQPQHFGDGTRLSIL.

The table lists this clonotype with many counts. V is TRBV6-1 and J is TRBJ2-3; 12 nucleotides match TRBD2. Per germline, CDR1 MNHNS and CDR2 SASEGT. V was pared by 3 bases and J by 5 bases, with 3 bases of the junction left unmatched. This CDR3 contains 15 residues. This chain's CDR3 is CASSDLAGGGDTQYF. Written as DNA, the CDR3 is TGTGCCAGCAGTGATCTAGCGGGAGGGGGAGATACGCAGTATTTT.

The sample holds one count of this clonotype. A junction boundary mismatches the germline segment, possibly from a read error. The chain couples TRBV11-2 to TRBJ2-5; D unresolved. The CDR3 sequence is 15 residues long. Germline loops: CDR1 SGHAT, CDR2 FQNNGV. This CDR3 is CASRPRGVTQEIQYF. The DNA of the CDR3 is TGTGCCAGCAGACCTAGAGGCGTCACACAAGAGATCCAGTACTTC.

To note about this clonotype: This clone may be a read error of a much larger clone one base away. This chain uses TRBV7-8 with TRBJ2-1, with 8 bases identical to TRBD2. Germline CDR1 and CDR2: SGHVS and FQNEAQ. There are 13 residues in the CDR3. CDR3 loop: CASNLVGRGEQFF. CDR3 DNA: TGTGCCAGCAACTTAGTCGGGAGGGGAGAGCAGTTCTTC.

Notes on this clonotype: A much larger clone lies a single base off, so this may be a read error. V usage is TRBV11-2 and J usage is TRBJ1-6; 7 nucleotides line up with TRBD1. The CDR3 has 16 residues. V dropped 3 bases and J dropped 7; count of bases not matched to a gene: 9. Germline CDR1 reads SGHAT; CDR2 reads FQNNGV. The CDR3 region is CASSFATGTANSPLHF. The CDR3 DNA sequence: TGTGCCAGCAGCTTCGCCACCGGGACAGCGAATTCACCCCTCCACTTT.

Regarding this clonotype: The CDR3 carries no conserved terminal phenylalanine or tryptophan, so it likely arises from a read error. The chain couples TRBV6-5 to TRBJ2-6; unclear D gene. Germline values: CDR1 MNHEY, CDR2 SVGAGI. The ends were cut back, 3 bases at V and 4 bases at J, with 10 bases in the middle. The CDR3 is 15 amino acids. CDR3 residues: CASSYRLTGANVLTL. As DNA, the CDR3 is TGTGCCAGCAGTTATCGACTGACCGGGGCCAACGTCCTGACTTTA.

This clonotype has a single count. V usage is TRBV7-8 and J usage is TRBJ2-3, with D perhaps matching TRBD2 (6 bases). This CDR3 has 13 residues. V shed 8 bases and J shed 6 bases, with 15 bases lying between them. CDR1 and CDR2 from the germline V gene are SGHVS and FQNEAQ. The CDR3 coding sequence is TGTGCCAGCCGGGGGATAGACGAGGATACGCAGTATTTT. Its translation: CASRGIDEDTQYF.

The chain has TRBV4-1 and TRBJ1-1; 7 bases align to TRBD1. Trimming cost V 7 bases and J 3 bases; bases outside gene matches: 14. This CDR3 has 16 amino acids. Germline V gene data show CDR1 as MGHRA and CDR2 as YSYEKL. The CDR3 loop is CASNRETGLMDTEAFF. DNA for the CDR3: TGCGCCAGCAATCGGGAGACAGGGTTGATGGACACTGAAGCTTTCTTT.

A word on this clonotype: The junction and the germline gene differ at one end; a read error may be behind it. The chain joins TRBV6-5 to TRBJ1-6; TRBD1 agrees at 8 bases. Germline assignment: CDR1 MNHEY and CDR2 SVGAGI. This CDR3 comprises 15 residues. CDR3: CASCYTTGDNSPLHF. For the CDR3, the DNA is TGTGCCAGCTGTTACACGACAGGGGATAATTCACCTCTCCACTTT.

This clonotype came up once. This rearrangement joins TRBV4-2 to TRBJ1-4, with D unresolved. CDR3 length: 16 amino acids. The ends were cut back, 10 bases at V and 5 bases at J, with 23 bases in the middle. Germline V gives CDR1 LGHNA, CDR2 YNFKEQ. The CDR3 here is CANGQDSQLPNEKLFF. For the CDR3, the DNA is TGTGCCAACGGCCAAGATTCTCAGTTGCCCAATGAAAAACTGTTTTTT.

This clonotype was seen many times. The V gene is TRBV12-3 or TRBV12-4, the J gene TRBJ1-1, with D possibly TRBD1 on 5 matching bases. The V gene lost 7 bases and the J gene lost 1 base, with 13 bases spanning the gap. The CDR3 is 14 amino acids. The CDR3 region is CASKLEGRNTEAFF. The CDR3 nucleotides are TGTGCCAGCAAATTAGAGGGGCGGAACACTGAAGCTTTCTTT.

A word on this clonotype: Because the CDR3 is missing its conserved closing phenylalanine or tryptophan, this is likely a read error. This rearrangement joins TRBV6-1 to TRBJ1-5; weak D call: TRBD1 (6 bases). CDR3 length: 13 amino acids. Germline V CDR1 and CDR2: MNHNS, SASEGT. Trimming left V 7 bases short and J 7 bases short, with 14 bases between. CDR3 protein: CASNQNREQPQHS. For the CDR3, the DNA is TGTGCCAGCAATCAGAACAGGGAACAGCCCCAGCATTCT.

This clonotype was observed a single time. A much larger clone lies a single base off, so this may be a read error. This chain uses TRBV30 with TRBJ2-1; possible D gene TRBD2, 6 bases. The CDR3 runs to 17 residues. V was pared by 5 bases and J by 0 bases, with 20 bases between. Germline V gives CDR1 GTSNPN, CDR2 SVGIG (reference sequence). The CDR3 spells CAWGGPRDLSSYNEQFF. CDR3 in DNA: TGTGCCTGGGGCGGCCCGAGGGACTTAAGCTCCTACAATGAGCAGTTCTTC.

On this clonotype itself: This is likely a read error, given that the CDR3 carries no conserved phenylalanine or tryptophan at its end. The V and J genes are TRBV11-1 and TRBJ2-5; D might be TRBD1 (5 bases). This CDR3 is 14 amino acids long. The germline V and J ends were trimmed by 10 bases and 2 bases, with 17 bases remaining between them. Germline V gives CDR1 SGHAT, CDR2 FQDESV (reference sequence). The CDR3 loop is CANGSDREQETQYL. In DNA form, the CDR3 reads TGTGCCAACGGGTCCGACAGAGAACAAGAGACCCAGTACCTC.

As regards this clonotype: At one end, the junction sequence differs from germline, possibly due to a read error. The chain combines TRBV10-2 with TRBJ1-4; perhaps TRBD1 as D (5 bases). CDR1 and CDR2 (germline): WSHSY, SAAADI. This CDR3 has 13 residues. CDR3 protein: CTSSPGRPEKLFF. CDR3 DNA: TGCACCAGCAGTCCGGGACGGCCGGAAAAACTGTTTTTT.

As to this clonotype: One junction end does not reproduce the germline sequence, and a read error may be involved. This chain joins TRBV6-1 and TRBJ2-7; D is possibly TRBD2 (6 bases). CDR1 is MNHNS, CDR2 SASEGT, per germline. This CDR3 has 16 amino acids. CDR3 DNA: TGTGCCAGCAGTGAAAGGTTGGGGACGGAGGGATACGAGCAGTACTTT. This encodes CASSERLGTEGYEQYF.

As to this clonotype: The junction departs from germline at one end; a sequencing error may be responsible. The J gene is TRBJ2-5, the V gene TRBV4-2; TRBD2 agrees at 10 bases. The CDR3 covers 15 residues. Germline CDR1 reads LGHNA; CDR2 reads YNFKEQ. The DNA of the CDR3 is TGTGCCAGCAGACAAGGTAGCGGGAGGTGGGGGACCCAGTACTTC. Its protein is CASRQGSGRWGTQYF.